This is a list of T cell receptor beta chains from one sample in a study of control samples from healthy donors and cancer patients. Profiling relied on immunoSEQ multiplex PCR, and the TCRdb table lists in-frame clones only, not all of them. The table records roughly 29,000 clones, nearly 90% of them present only once. The sequencing input was formalin-fixed, paraffin-embedded tissue. The source is a female donor with melanoma. Each CDR3 is given with its conserved first and last residue. Fields, in order: D gene, J gene, clone size, V gene, CDR3 DNA, CDR3 protein. A D gene is named only where the DNA matches it firmly. Where a row states a size, it is once, few, many or the class of an expanded clone; other rows omit it.

.,TRBJ1-1,.,TRBV27,TGTGCCAGCAGTTTATCAGAGGGACTGAACACTGAAGCTTTCTTT,CASSLSEGLNTEAFF
TRBD1,TRBJ2-1,.,TRBV5-1,TGCGCCAGCACGGAGGGCGGACAGGGGGTCACCACCTACAATGAGCAGTTCTTC,CASTEGGQGVTTYNEQFF
.,TRBJ1-4,.,TRBV11-2,TGTGCCAGCAGCCTGAGGGGTTTACGTGAAAAACTGTTTTTT,CASSLRGLREKLFF
.,TRBJ1-1,few,TRBV29-1,TGCAGCGTTGCGGGGGCTCTCAGTGAAGCTTTCTTT,CSVAGALSEAFF
.,TRBJ1-2,.,TRBV5-5,TGTGCCAGCAGCTTGTCGGGGGTATTAAACTATGGCTACACCTTC,CASSLSGVLNYGYTF
.,TRBJ1-2,.,TRBV4-2,TGTGCCAGCAGCCAAGATCGCACTGCTTATGGCTACACCTTC,CASSQDRTAYGYTF
.,TRBJ1-2,.,TRBV5-1,TGCGCCAGCAGCTTGTCGCAGGGGTATGGCTACACCTTC,CASSLSQGYGYTF
.,TRBJ1-5,.,TRBV30,TGTGCCTGGAGTGCAGGGGTGGGACAGCCCCAGCATTTT,CAWSAGVGQPQHF
TRBD2,TRBJ2-3,.,TRBV27,TGTGCCAGCACCAGCGGGAGGAGGACAGATACGCAGTATTTT,CASTSGRRTDTQYF
TRBD1,TRBJ1-2,.,TRBV29-1,TGCAGCGTTAGCGGGGCAGGGGGCAACTATGGCTACACCTTC,CSVSGAGGNYGYTF
TRBD1,TRBJ1-2,.,TRBV6-5,TGTGCCACCACCCTACAGGGGTTTATCTATGGCTACACCTTC,CATTLQGFIYGYTF
.,TRBJ1-1,.,TRBV5-8,TGTGCCAGCAGCTTGCAGGGGCGCGGAACTGAAGCTTTCTTT,CASSLQGRGTEAFF
.,TRBJ1-5,.,TRBV4-1,TGCGCCAGCAGCCCCCCTGGACAATCTATTACCCAGCATTTT,CASSPPGQSITQHF
TRBD1,TRBJ1-6,.,TRBV4-2,TGTGCCAGCAGCCAATGGGTCCCGGGACAGGGAGGTTCACCCCTCCACTTT,CASSQWVPGQGGSPLHF
TRBD2,TRBJ2-7,.,TRBV2,TGTGCCAGCATAGCCGAGGGGACTAGCAGCGAGCAGTACTTC,CASIAEGTSSEQYF
TRBD2,TRBJ2-1,.,TRBV9,TGTGCCAGCAGCGTAGCTCTGAGCGGGAGAGGTTACAATGAGCAGTTCTTC,CASSVALSGRGYNEQFF
TRBD1,TRBJ2-5,.,TRBV7-9,TGTGCCAGCAGCCTCCGAAGCCCCGGGACAGGGGGTAGGCTGTACTTC,CASSLRSPGTGGRLYF
.,TRBJ1-3,.,TRBV3-1/TRBV3-2,TGTGCCAGCAGCCTATCAAACACCATATATTTT,CASSLSNTIYF
.,TRBJ1-1,.,TRBV29-1,TGCAGCGTTGAAAGGCTGGACACTGAAGCTTTCTTT,CSVERLDTEAFF
TRBD2,TRBJ2-3,.,TRBV3-1/TRBV3-2,TGTGCCAGCAGCCAAGTGGTACGGGAGGGCAGGTTAGATACGCAGTATTTT,CASSQVVREGRLDTQYF
TRBD1,TRBJ2-7,.,TRBV18,TGTGCCAGCTCCTCCGGGGGGACAGGGAACGACTACGGCTACGAGCAGTACTTC,CASSSGGTGNDYGYEQYF
TRBD1,TRBJ1-2,.,TRBV6-2/TRBV6-3,TGTGCCAGCAGTACAGGGGGTCGCGGTGGCTACACCTTC,CASSTGGRGGYTF
.,TRBJ1-6,.,TRBV30,TGTGCCTGGAGGGTCGAGGACCGGGCGTCACCCCTCCACTTT,CAWRVEDRASPLHF
.,TRBJ2-6,.,TRBV7-2,TGTGCCAGCAGCTTGTGGGGAAACCCAGGCTCTGGGGCCAACGTCCTGACTTTC,CASSLWGNPGSGANVLTF
.,TRBJ2-2,.,TRBV3-1/TRBV3-2,TGTGCCAGCAGCCAAGGGGGCGCGAACACCGGGGAGCTGTTTTTT,CASSQGGANTGELFF
TRBD1,TRBJ2-7,.,TRBV10-3,TGTGCCATCTCGGGACAGGAAAGCTACGAGCAGTACTTC,CAISGQESYEQYF
.,TRBJ2-7,few,TRBV2,TGTGCCAGCAGAGCAAGCTACATTTCCTACGAGCAGTACTTC,CASRASYISYEQYF